This passage covers 10 T cell receptor beta chains from one sample sequenced in a study of metastatic and nonmetastatic thyroid tumors. Using MiXCR, TCRdb re-called clones from the PCR reads. The data show over 25,000 clones, 10% to 13% seen once. The entire patient cohort was treatment-naive prior to thyroid surgery. The sample consisted of blood. The receptors were gathered from a female donor with papillary thyroid cancer or a benign thyroid nodule (not recorded which). Some clones in this sample may be carry-over from other donors' samples.

This clone was recorded many times. The gene calls are TRBV5-1 and TRBJ2-3, with 11 bases that match TRBD2. V dropped 0 bases and J dropped 0; count of bases not matched to a gene: 0. The CDR3 consists of 16 residues. Germline loops: CDR1 SGHRS, CDR2 YFSETQ. The CDR3 sequence: CASSLGTSGSTDTQYF. Here the CDR3 DNA reads TGCGCCAGCAGCTTGGGGACTAGCGGGAGCACAGATACGCAGTATTTT.

This clone was seen many times. The genes are TRBV3-1 and TRBJ2-7; a possible D gene is TRBD1 (6 bases). CDR1 and CDR2 (germline): LGHDT, YNNKEL (reference sequence). The CDR3 is 14 amino acids. V was pared by 0 bases and J by 2 bases, with 8 bases between. CDR3 DNA sequence: TGTGCCAGCAGCCAAGAAGGGGGACCCTACGAGCAGTACTTC. As protein: CASSQEGGPYEQYF.

In its sample, this clone was seen many times. The CDR3 sequence is CASSELRAMNTEAFF. CDR3 nucleotide sequence: TGTGCCAGCAGTGAATTGAGGGCCATGAACACTGAAGCTTTCTTT. The chain has TRBV6-1 and TRBJ1-1; D gene ambiguous. Germline V gene data show CDR1 as MNHNS and CDR2 as SASEGT. V lost 2 bases, J lost 0 bases, and 10 bases lay in between. This CDR3 comprises 15 residues.

The table lists this clone with many counts. The chain recombines TRBV2 with TRBJ1-1, with D uncertain. This CDR3 comprises 13 residues. Germline assignment: CDR1 SNHLY and CDR2 FYNNEI. V lost 8 bases and J 0 bases, leaving 10 bases between the germline ends. CDR3 coding DNA: TGTGCCAGCTTGACCGCCATGAACACTGAAGCTTTCTTT. Translating gives CASLTAMNTEAFF. Using reference TRBV2 and TRBJ1-1 for the parts outside the CDR3, the full variable domain is EPEVTQTPSHQVTQMGQEVILRCVPISNHLYFYWYRQILGQKVEFLVSFYNNEISEKSEIFDDQFSVERPDGSNFTLKIRSTKLEDSAMYFCASLTAMNTEAFFGQGTRLTVV.

Turning to this clone: At one end, the junction sequence differs from germline, possibly due to a read error. CDR3 sequence (DNA): TGCGCCAGCAGCCCTGGACAGGGCTACTCTGGGGCCAACTTCCTGACTTTC. Its protein product is CASSPGQGYSGANFLTF. The chain recombines TRBV5-1 with TRBJ2-6; 8 positions match TRBD1. Germline values: CDR1 SGHRS, CDR2 YFSETQ. This CDR3 is 17 amino acids long.

This clone occurred many times. V gene TRBV3-1 combines with J gene TRBJ2-3; 15 bases fit TRBD2. Looked up from germline, CDR1 is LGHDT and CDR2 is YNNKEL (reference sequence). This CDR3 is 19 amino acids long. With 0 bases clipped from V and 4 bases from J, the junction kept 8 bases outside the gene matches. CDR3 DNA sequence: TGTGCCAGCAGCCAAGATCCCGGACTAGCGGGAGGGAAATCAGATACGCAGTATTTT. Its translation: CASSQDPGLAGGKSDTQYF.

This clone showed up many times. The V and J genes are TRBV27 and TRBJ1-5; D gene ambiguous. The CDR3 covers 15 residues. CDR1 MNHEY and CDR2 SMNVEV come from the germline V gene (reference sequence). V lost 4 bases, J lost 4 bases, and 14 bases lay in between. Here the CDR3 DNA reads TGTGCCAGCAGTTCGGAAGGGCTTGGGAATCAGCCCCAGCATTTT. Translating gives CASSSEGLGNQPQHF.

The gene calls are TRBV5-4 and TRBJ1-1, with 7 positions matching TRBD1. The J segment lost 0 bases and the V segment lost 2 bases, leaving 1 base of the junction unmatched. The CDR3 is 14 amino acids. The germline V gene encodes CDR1 SGHNT and CDR2 YYREEE (reference sequence). The CDR3 nucleotides are TGTGCCAGCAGCTTTGACAGGGTGAACACTGAAGCTTTCTTT. It specifies CASSFDRVNTEAFF.

This clone was detected ten times or more. The chain has TRBV2 and TRBJ2-5, with 9 bases aligning to TRBD2. In germline, CDR1 is SNHLY, CDR2 FYNNEI. V lost 8 bases to trimming and J lost 5 bases; unmatched junction nucleotides: 15. The length of the CDR3 is 16 residues. CDR3 sequence: CASGGVEAGGGETQYF. The CDR3 DNA reads as TGTGCCAGCGGTGGGGTAGAAGCGGGAGGCGGTGAGACCCAGTACTTC.

For this clone: This sequence may be a read error, since a much larger clone differs from it by one base. CDR3 amino acids: CTSSLATAELKLFF. CDR3 DNA sequence: TGTACCAGCAGCTTAGCCACGGCGGAACTGAAACTGTTTTTT. The chain is built from TRBV7-9 and TRBJ1-4; D gene ambiguous. The length of the CDR3 is 14 residues. Germline values: CDR1 SEHNR, CDR2 FQNEAQ (reference sequence). The full variable domain, completed using reference TRBV7-9 and TRBJ1-4, is DTGVSQNPRHKITKRGQNVTFRCDPISEHNRLYWYRQTLGQGPEFLTYFQNEAQLEKSRLLSDRFSAERPKGSFSTLEIQRTEQGDSAMYLCTSSLATAELKLFFGSGTQLSVL.